The sequence of this T cell receptor (beta chain) was determined in a study of T cell repertoires in cytomegalovirus infection. On the study more broadly: Public TCR beta signature analysis indicated the presence of both CMV infection and matching HLA type. The study, taken as a whole, reports: Within the response measured ex vivo, HLA-C-restricted CMV-specific TCR beta clonotypes were dominant. Based on cumulative public TCR beta family frequency, carriers of CMV plus the relevant HLA were identified.

As to this clonotype: The antigen is undetermined.

In TCRdb, the reads were re-called with MiXCR into one record per CDR3 protein. The table includes hundreds of thousands of distinct CDR3 sequences, 22% detected once. From germline, CDR1 is DFQATT and CDR2 SNEGSKA (reference sequence). The CDR3 extends over 16 amino acids. V trimming: 3 bases; J trimming: 1 base; junction bases outside the gene matches: 8. The chain is built from TRBV20-1 and TRBJ2-3, with 9 nucleotides matching TRBD1. The TCR was taken from a human donor in good health (CMV status not recorded). Some clones in this sample may be carry-over from other donors' samples. Material for sequencing was CD8+ T cells from PBMCs. For the CDR3, the DNA is TGCAGTGCTAGTCCCTTGGACAGGGGTGGCACAGATACGCAGTATTTT. Protein product: CSASPLDRGGTDTQYF.